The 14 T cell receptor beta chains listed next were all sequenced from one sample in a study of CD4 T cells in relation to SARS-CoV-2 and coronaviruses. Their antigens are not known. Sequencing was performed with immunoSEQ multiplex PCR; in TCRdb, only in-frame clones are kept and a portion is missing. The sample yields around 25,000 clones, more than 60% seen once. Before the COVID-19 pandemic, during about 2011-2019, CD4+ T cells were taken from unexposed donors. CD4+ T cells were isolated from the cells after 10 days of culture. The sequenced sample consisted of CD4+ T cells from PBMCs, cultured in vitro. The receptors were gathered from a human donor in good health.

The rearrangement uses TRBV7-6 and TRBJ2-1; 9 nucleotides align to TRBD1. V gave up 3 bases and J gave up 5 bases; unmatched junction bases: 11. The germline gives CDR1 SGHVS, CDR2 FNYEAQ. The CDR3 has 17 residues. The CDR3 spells CASSFRGGQGGHNEQFF. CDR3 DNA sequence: TGTGCCAGCAGCTTCCGTGGGGGACAGGGCGGGCACAATGAGCAGTTCTTC. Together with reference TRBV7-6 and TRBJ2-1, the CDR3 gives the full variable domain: GAGVSQSPRYKVTKRGQDVALRCDPISGHVSLYWYRQALGQGPEFLTYFNYEAQQDKSGLPNDRFSAERPEGSISTLTIQRTEQRDSAMYRCASSFRGGQGGHNEQFFGPGTRLTVL.

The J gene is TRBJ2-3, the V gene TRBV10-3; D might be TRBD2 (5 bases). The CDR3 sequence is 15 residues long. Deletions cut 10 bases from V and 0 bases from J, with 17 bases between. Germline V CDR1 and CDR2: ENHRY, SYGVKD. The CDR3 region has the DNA TGTGCCACTCTAGACCAGCGGTTGAGCACAGATACGCAGTATTTT. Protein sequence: CATLDQRLSTDTQYF.

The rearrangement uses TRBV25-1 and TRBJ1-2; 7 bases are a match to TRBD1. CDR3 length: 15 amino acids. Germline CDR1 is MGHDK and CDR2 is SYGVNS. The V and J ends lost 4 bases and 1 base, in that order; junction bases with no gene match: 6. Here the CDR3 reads CASSARQGSNYGYTF. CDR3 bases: TGTGCCAGCAGTGCAAGACAGGGAAGTAACTATGGCTACACCTTC.

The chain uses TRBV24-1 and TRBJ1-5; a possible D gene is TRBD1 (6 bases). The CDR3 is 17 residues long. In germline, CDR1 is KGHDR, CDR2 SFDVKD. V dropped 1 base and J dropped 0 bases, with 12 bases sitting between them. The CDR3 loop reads CATSDLDQGTSNQPQHF. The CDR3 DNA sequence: TGTGCCACCAGTGATTTAGATCAGGGGACTAGCAATCAGCCCCAGCATTTT.

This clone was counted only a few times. For the CDR3, the DNA is TGTGCCAGTAGTATGGGAGGGGGCGTTGGGACCGGGGAGCTGTTTTTT. Protein product: CASSMGGGVGTGELFF. The chain couples TRBV19 to TRBJ2-2; D is possibly TRBD1 or TRBD2 (7 bases each). Trimming stripped 3 bases from V and 5 bases from J, with 16 bases between. Germline V gives CDR1 LNHDA, CDR2 SQIVND (reference sequence). The CDR3 is made up of 16 amino acids.

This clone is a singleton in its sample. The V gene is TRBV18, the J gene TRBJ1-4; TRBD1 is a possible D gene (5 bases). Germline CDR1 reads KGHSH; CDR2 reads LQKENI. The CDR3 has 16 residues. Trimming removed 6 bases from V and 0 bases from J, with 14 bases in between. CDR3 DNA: TGTGCCAGCTCGCCGATACAGGTTTCAACTAATGAAAAACTGTTTTTT. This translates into CASSPIQVSTNEKLFF.

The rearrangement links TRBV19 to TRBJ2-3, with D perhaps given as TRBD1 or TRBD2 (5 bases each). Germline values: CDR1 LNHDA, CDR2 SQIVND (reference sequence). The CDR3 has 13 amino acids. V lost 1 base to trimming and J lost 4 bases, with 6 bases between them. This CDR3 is CASSIVGADTQYF. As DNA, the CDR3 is TGTGCCAGTAGTATAGTGGGGGCAGATACGCAGTATTTT.

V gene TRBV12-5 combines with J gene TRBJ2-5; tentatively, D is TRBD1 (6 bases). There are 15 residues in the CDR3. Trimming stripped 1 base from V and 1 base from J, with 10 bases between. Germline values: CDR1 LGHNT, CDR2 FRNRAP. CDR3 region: CASGLGLTGQETQYF. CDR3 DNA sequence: TGTGCTAGTGGTTTGGGATTGACAGGCCAAGAGACCCAGTACTTC.

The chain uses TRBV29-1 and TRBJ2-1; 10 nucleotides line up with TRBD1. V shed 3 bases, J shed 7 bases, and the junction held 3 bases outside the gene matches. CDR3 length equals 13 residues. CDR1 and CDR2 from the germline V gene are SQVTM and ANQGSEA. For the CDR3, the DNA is TGCAGCGTTGAGAGGACAGGGGGGAATGAGCAGTTCTTC. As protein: CSVERTGGNEQFF.

DNA of the CDR3: TGTGCCAGCAGCTTATCGTTATCGGGGGCCAACGTCCTGACTTTC. Its protein is CASSLSLSGANVLTF. The V call is TRBV7-8, the J call TRBJ2-6; unclear D gene. This CDR3 is built from 15 residues. The V end was cut by 2 bases, the J end by 4 bases, with 9 bases between. CDR1 SGHVS and CDR2 FQNEAQ come from the germline V gene.

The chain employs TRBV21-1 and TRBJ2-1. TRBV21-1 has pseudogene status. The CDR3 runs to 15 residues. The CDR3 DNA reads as TGTGCCAGCAGCAAAAACCCGGGCCGAGGCAATGAGCAGTTCTTC. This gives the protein CASSKNPGRGNEQFF.

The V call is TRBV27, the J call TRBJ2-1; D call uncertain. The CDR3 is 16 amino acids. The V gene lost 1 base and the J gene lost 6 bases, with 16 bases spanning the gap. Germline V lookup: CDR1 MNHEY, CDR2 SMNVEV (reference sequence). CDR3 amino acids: CASSLYRPKLLNEQFF. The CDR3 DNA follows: TGTGCCAGCAGTTTATACCGGCCTAAGCTCCTCAATGAGCAGTTCTTC.

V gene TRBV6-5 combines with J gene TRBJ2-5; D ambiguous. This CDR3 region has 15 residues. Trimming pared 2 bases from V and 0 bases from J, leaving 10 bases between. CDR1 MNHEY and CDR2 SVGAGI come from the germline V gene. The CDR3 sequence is CASSYRMTDQETQYF. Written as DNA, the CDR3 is TGTGCCAGCAGTTACCGGATGACCGACCAAGAGACCCAGTACTTC.

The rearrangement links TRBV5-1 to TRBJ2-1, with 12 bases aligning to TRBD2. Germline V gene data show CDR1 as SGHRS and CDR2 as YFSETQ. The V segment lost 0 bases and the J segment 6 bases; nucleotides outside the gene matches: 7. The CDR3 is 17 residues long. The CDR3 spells CASSLGTSGAYSNEQFF. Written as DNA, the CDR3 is TGCGCCAGCAGCTTGGGGACTAGCGGGGCTTATAGCAATGAGCAGTTCTTC.